This T cell receptor (beta chain) was captured in a study of T cell responses to AZD1222 COVID-19 vaccine. Findings of the study overall: Spike-spanning, vaccine-associated CD4 TCRs were dominant at 160-218 and 743-854. Only six individuals given AZD1222 were seropositive at baseline.

Method: immunoSEQ multiplex PCR; TCRdb's copy keeps in-frame clones and lacks some. The table records over 120,000 clones, about 91% of them present only once. Comments on this clone: The antigen is unknown.

The CDR3 is 13 amino acids. CDR1 and CDR2 from the germline V gene are PRHDT and FYEKMQ (reference sequence). V lost 3 bases and J 5 bases, leaving 10 bases between the germline ends. This sequence originates from an adult who received the AZD1222 COVID-19 vaccine. This sequence joins TRBV13 and TRBJ2-5, with D hard to call. The sequences come from peripheral blood, collected 28 days after the second AZD1222 dose. The CDR3 DNA follows: TGTGCCAGCAGCTTGGGGTTTCGCGAGACCCAGTACTTC. Protein sequence: CASSLGFRETQYF.